The rows below give T cell receptor beta chains drawn from one sample of a study of T cells expressing NK-cell markers. TCRdb reprocessed the 5' RACE reads and keeps a single row for each CDR3 protein, giving no DNA. This listing includes 200,000 to 300,000 distinct CDR3 sequences. Input material: blood T cells: a sorted CD56 or NKG2C T cell subset, CD4+ or CD8+ T cells, or bulk PBMC T cells (not recorded which). These receptors all come from a man between 18 and 29 years old in good health. CDR3s include the opening cysteine and the closing phenylalanine or tryptophan.

length,J,V,CDR3
12,TRBJ2-1,TRBV12-3/TRBV12-4,CASSLRDTEQFF
14,TRBJ2-5,TRBV7-7,CASSFQGLTETQYF
14,TRBJ2-7,TRBV10-3,CAISEMVRSYEQYF
14,TRBJ2-6,TRBV5-1,CASSYSTGANVLTF
14,TRBJ2-7,TRBV12-3/TRBV12-4,CASTGLAGSYEQYF
14,TRBJ2-4,TRBV20-1,CSGRPGAGKNIQYF
15,TRBJ2-2,TRBV15,CATSRALGDTGELFF
15,TRBJ1-4,TRBV5-1,CASCRLGQVTEKLFF
16,TRBJ2-2,TRBV12-3/TRBV12-4,CASSPKAGANTGELFF
15,TRBJ2-3,TRBV7-2,CASSPSVQNTDTQYF
11,TRBJ2-1,TRBV12-3/TRBV12-4,CASIEVNEQFF
16,TRBJ2-7,TRBV5-1,CASSLEPGHISYEQYF
15,TRBJ2-6,TRBV21-1,CASHWDKARANVLTF
15,TRBJ2-1,TRBV6-5,CASSYSLAGAYEQFF
15,TRBJ2-1,TRBV4-3,CASSQELAGYNEQFF
17,TRBJ2-1,TRBV13,CASSLLTETSGRYEQFF
16,TRBJ1-6,TRBV20-1,CSAELLGGAYNSPLHF
14,TRBJ2-6,TRBV10-3,CAISSASGANVLTF
13,TRBJ1-5,TRBV10-3,CAISESRNQPQHF
14,TRBJ1-2,TRBV7-2,CASSWLDGNNGYTF
15,TRBJ2-1,TRBV7-2,CASSLGLAPLNEQFF
16,TRBJ2-7,TRBV6-5,CASSYSAPGAGYEQYF
16,TRBJ1-3,TRBV5-6,CASSLVGGISGNTIYF
13,TRBJ1-1,TRBV7-9,CASSATLNTEAFF
16,TRBJ2-1,TRBV4-2,CASSQTSGSFRNEQFF
14,TRBJ2-3,TRBV5-1,CASTPGHPTDTQYF
14,TRBJ2-1,TRBV29-1,CSVGDRASYNEQFF
14,TRBJ2-1,TRBV20-1,CSAARLGGYNEQFF
15,TRBJ2-5,TRBV12-3/TRBV12-4,CASSLVSGRIETQYF
16,TRBJ1-5,TRBV21-1,CASSNRVQVSNQPQHF
18,TRBJ2-1,TRBV5-1,CASSLGFQTLGTVNEQFF
13,TRBJ1-2,TRBV5-4,CASSSARGEGYTF
14,TRBJ2-7,TRBV20-1,CSALHGTSFYEQYF
12,TRBJ2-5,TRBV20-1,CSARRGPETQYF
17,TRBJ2-1,TRBV6-1,CASSEQPLGQSINEQFF
15,TRBJ2-1,TRBV12-3/TRBV12-4,CASHPLAGGYNEQFF
14,TRBJ1-1,TRBV24-1,CATSDTGTNTEAFF
14,TRBJ2-7,TRBV15,CATSSRDQSYEQYF
18,TRBJ2-4,TRBV5-1,CASSSNPSLTGAKNIQYF
17,TRBJ2-1,TRBV12-3/TRBV12-4,CASSFTSGGVAGGEQFF
16,TRBJ2-3,TRBV12-3/TRBV12-4,CASSQRLAGGADTQYF